The present entry profiles one T cell receptor (beta chain) with its context. No antigen is known for it. The entry originates in a study of cytomegalovirus exposure and HLA in healthy donors. General observations from the study: The authors listed approximately 160 TCR beta chains as cytomegalovirus-associated. A later analysis found first-cohort TCR clusters tended to co-occur in the approximately 120 validation repertoires.

Sequencing was performed with immunoSEQ multiplex PCR; in TCRdb, only in-frame clones are kept and a portion is missing. The table records tens of thousands of clones, 85% to 95% of them present only once. Trimming shortened V by 1 base and J by 5 bases, and 14 bases separated the two germline ends. This CDR3 spans 15 amino acids. Germline CDR1 reads MGHRA; CDR2 reads YSYEKL. The sequenced sample was PBMCs. The genes are TRBV4-1 and TRBJ2-5; TRBD2 is a possible D gene (6 bases). The clonotype was recovered from a young woman in good health and CMV-seronegative. CDR3 coding DNA: TGCGCCAGCAGCCAAGCTAGGGGCGGGGTGGAGACCCAGTACTTC. The encoded protein is CASSQARGGVETQYF.